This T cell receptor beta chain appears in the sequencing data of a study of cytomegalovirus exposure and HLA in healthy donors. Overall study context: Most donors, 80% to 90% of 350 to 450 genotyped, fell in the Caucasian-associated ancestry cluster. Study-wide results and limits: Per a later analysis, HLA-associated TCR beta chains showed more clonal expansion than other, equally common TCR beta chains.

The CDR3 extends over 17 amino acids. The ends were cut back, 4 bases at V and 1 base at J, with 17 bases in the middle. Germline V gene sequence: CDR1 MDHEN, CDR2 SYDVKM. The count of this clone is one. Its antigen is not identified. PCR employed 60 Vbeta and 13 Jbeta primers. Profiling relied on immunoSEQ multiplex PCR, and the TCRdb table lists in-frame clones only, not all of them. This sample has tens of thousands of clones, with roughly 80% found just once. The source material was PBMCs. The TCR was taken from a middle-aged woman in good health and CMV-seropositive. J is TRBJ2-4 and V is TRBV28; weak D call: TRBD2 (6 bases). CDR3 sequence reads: CASSWRGAMRAKNIQYF. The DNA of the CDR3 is TGTGCCAGCAGTTGGAGGGGCGCGATGAGGGCCAAAAACATTCAGTACTTC. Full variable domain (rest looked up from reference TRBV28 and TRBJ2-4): DVKVTQSSRYLVKRTGEKVFLECVQDMDHENMFWYRQDPGLGLRLIYFSYDVKMKEKGDIPEGYSVSREKKERFSLILESASTNQTSMYLCASSWRGAMRAKNIQYFGAGTRLSVL.